These 22 T cell receptor beta chains share one sample of origin, sequenced in a study of shared clonotypes between healthy human individuals. Naivety among CD8 cells was defined by CD45RO negativity and positive CCR7 selection, thereby excluding terminally differentiated effector memory CD45RA+ cells. The table came from immunoSEQ multiplex PCR; TCRdb's copy has only in-frame clones and leaves some out. The table shows 630,000 or so clones, with roughly 98% occurring only once. Material for sequencing was naive CD8+ T cells sorted from blood. Every receptor here comes from a young man in good health.

In this sample, this clone turned up once. This chain connects TRBV5-5 to TRBJ2-3, with D perhaps TRBD1 or TRBD2 (5 bases each). The CDR3 is 12 amino acids. CDR1 is SGHKS and CDR2 is YYEKEE in the germline V gene (reference sequence). Trimming shortened V by 1 base and J by 6 bases, and 6 bases separated the two germline ends. CDR3 residues: CASSLWGDTQYF. The DNA for the CDR3 is TGTGCCAGCAGCTTGTGGGGGGATACGCAGTATTTT.

This chain links TRBV2 with TRBJ1-5; D may be TRBD1 (6 bases). V lost 9 bases and J 5 bases, leaving 14 bases between the germline ends. The CDR3 consists of 13 residues. Germline lookup yields CDR1 SNHLY and CDR2 FYNNEI. Written as DNA, the CDR3 is TGTGCCAGTACAGGGTCCCCCTATCAGCCCCAGCATTTT. Amino acid sequence: CASTGSPYQPQHF. The variable domain in full, with the rest retrieved from reference TRBV2 and TRBJ1-5, is EPEVTQTPSHQVTQMGQEVILRCVPISNHLYFYWYRQILGQKVEFLVSFYNNEISEKSEIFDDQFSVERPDGSNFTLKIRSTKLEDSAMYFCASTGSPYQPQHFGDGTRLSIL.

The chain links TRBV27 to TRBJ2-7, with 9 bases lining up with TRBD1. The CDR3 has 14 residues. The germline V gene encodes CDR1 MNHEY and CDR2 SMNVEV (reference sequence). With V trimmed by 2 bases and J by 5 bases, 4 bases remained unmatched. The CDR3 region has the DNA TGTGCCAGCAGTTTAACGGGACAGGGAAACGAGCAGTACTTC. Its translation: CASSLTGQGNEQYF.

This chain connects TRBV7-6 to TRBJ2-1; TRBD2 matches 7 bases. V shed 4 bases and J 4 bases; nucleotides not matched to a gene: 13. The germline V gene has CDR1 SGHVS and CDR2 FNYEAQ. CDR3 size: 17 residues. The CDR3 loop reads CASSSLTGTNRYNEQFF. The DNA of the CDR3 is TGTGCCAGCAGCTCACTGACCGGGACTAATAGATACAATGAGCAGTTCTTC.

V gene TRBV29-1 combines with J gene TRBJ2-7; 8 nucleotides agree with TRBD2. V was pared by 5 bases and J by 3 bases, with 6 bases of the junction left unmatched. CDR1 and CDR2 (germline): SQVTM, ANQGSEA. The CDR3 is 13 residues long. The CDR3 region is CSVPAGVDYEQYF. CDR3 sequence (DNA): TGCAGCGTTCCAGCGGGAGTGGACTACGAGCAGTACTTC.

A single count supports this clone. The V and J genes are TRBV7-3 and TRBJ2-1, with unresolved D. Trimming stripped 2 bases from V and 5 bases from J, with 7 bases between. This CDR3 comprises 13 residues. CDR1 SGHTA and CDR2 FQGTGA come from the germline V gene. The CDR3 sequence: CASSLSGDNEQFF. For the CDR3, the DNA is TGTGCCAGCAGCTTATCAGGTGACAATGAGCAGTTCTTC.

V and J are TRBV4-1 and TRBJ2-1, with TRBD2 as a possible D gene (6 bases). Trimming stripped 1 base from V and 0 bases from J, with 16 bases between. The CDR3 consists of 18 residues. Germline CDR1 is MGHRA and CDR2 is YSYEKL. The CDR3 here is CASSQAIGGRNSYNEQFF. The DNA for the CDR3 is TGCGCCAGCAGCCAAGCCATAGGAGGGCGCAACTCCTACAATGAGCAGTTCTTC.

On this clone: The sample contains more than one DNA sequence encoding this CDR3. This chain joins TRBV7-9 and TRBJ2-7; D remains ambiguous. V was cut by 1 base and J by 2 bases, with 6 bases left in between. Germline V CDR1 and CDR2: SEHNR, FQNEAQ (reference sequence). The CDR3 is 13 residues long. The CDR3 loop reads CASSLGGPYEQYF. The CDR3 DNA follows: TGTGCCAGCAGCTTAGGGGGTCCCTACGAGCAGTACTTC.

The chain combines TRBV9 with TRBJ1-1; 8 bases line up with TRBD1. Looked up from germline, CDR1 is SGDLS and CDR2 is YYNGEE. J lost 4 bases, V lost 3 bases, and 5 bases had no gene match. CDR3 length: 14 residues. CDR3 in DNA: TGTGCCAGCAGCGCGGACAGGGCCCGCACTGAAGCTTTCTTT. This gives the protein CASSADRARTEAFF.

The chain employs TRBV5-1 and TRBJ1-3; no reliable D call. Germline CDR1 SGHRS, CDR2 YFSETQ. The V end lost 3 bases, the J end lost 2 bases, and 12 bases lay between the germline ends. The CDR3 runs 15 residues. The CDR3 reads CASSSLEDPGNTIYF. CDR3 coding DNA: TGCGCCAGCAGCTCCCTGGAGGACCCTGGAAACACCATATATTTT.

The chain is built from TRBV27 and TRBJ2-2, with a weak D call TRBD2 (6 bases). The CDR3 loop spans 16 amino acids. The V end was cut by 0 bases, the J end by 6 bases, with 14 bases between. Germline V gene sequence: CDR1 MNHEY, CDR2 SMNVEV (reference sequence). CDR3 DNA sequence: TGTGCCAGCAGTTTATCTGGTAGCGGAAGGGCCGGGGAGCTGTTTTTT. This encodes CASSLSGSGRAGELFF.

The CDR3 reads CASSEVMSSYEQYF. CDR3 in DNA: TGTGCCAGCAGTGAAGTGATGAGCTCCTACGAGCAGTACTTC. The chain carries TRBV2 and TRBJ2-7; D is unclear. Trimming stripped 1 base from V and 0 bases from J, with 7 bases between. Germline CDR1 reads SNHLY; CDR2 reads FYNNEI. There are 14 residues in the CDR3.

The rearrangement uses TRBV11-1 and TRBJ2-7; possible D gene TRBD1, 6 bases. Germline CDR1 is SGHAT and CDR2 is FQDESV (reference sequence). Trimming took 5 bases from V and 3 from J, leaving 11 bases between them. There are 13 residues in the CDR3. The CDR3 spells CASSLKQGYEQYF. The CDR3 DNA reads TGTGCCAGCAGCCTCAAACAGGGCTACGAGCAGTACTTC.

The V call is TRBV19, the J call TRBJ2-1; D ambiguous. Trimming shortened V by 2 bases and J by 0 bases, and 8 bases separated the two germline ends. The CDR3 has 15 amino acids. CDR1 and CDR2 from the germline V gene are LNHDA and SQIVND (reference sequence). The CDR3 spells CASSILGNSYNEQFF. The CDR3 coding sequence is TGTGCCAGTAGTATACTTGGGAACTCCTACAATGAGCAGTTCTTC. Looking up the rest from reference TRBV19 and TRBJ2-1 gives the full variable domain: DGGITQSPKYLFRKEGQNVTLSCEQNLNHDAMYWYRQDPGQGLRLIYYSQIVNDFQKGDIAEGYSVSREKKESFPLTVTSAQKNPTAFYLCASSILGNSYNEQFFGPGTRLTVL.

CDR3 DNA: TGTGCCATCAGGGGGACTAGCGGGAGCGGAGAGACCCAGTACTTC. Translating it yields CAIRGTSGSGETQYF. This sequence joins TRBV10-3 and TRBJ2-5; 14 nucleotides line up with TRBD2. V dropped 6 bases and J dropped 4; count of bases not matched to a gene: 4. The CDR3 covers 15 residues. Germline V CDR1 and CDR2: ENHRY, SYGVKD.

The gene calls are TRBV4-1 and TRBJ2-1; no clear D gene. CDR3 length: 15 amino acids. The germline V and J ends were trimmed by 8 bases and 1 base, with 15 bases remaining between them. Germline CDR1 MGHRA, CDR2 YSYEKL. CDR3 sequence reads: CASALARPSYNEQFF. CDR3 in DNA: TGCGCCAGCGCACTGGCGAGACCATCCTACAATGAGCAGTTCTTC.

The rearrangement uses TRBV28 and TRBJ2-1; no clear D. The V and J ends lost 3 bases and 5 bases respectively, with 5 bases between them. Germline CDR1 and CDR2: MDHEN and SYDVKM. CDR3 size: 12 residues. The DNA of the CDR3 is TGTGCCAGCAGTTTTGATAACAATGAGCAGTTCTTC. It is translated as CASSFDNNEQFF.

The rearrangement links TRBV28 to TRBJ1-2; D remains unclear. Germline CDR1 and CDR2: MDHEN and SYDVKM. There are 11 residues in the CDR3. Deletions cut 7 bases from V and 7 bases from J, with 10 bases between. CDR3 in DNA: TGTGCCAGCAAGAAGGGATCTGGCTACACCTTC. Residues: CASKKGSGYTF.

The rearrangement links TRBV11-2 to TRBJ2-5; D is perhaps TRBD2 (6 bases). Deletions cut 2 bases from V and 4 bases from J, with 11 bases between. The CDR3 spans 14 residues. From germline, CDR1 is SGHAT and CDR2 FQNNGV. CDR3 region: CASSLYGGSETQYF. The CDR3 DNA reads as TGTGCCAGCAGCTTATACGGGGGATCAGAGACCCAGTACTTC.

The chain carries TRBV4-1 and TRBJ1-4; 7 nucleotides align to TRBD1. Losses at the gene ends were 1 base for V and 8 bases for J; bases not matched to a gene: 4. Germline CDR1 MGHRA, CDR2 YSYEKL. This CDR3 region has 14 residues. The CDR3 loop is CASSQGQGREKLFF. The DNA of the CDR3 is TGCGCCAGCAGCCAAGGACAGGGACGGGAAAAACTGTTTTTT.

This chain connects TRBV9 to TRBJ2-1, with D tentatively TRBD2 (6 bases). The CDR3 covers 16 residues. Trimming pared 3 bases from V and 2 bases from J, leaving 15 bases between. The germline V gene encodes CDR1 SGDLS and CDR2 YYNGEE. This CDR3 is CASSASLAEPYNEQFF. CDR3 nucleotide sequence: TGTGCCAGCAGCGCCTCATTAGCGGAGCCCTACAATGAGCAGTTCTTC.

The chain combines TRBV9 with TRBJ2-3; 7 bases agree with TRBD1. The germline V gene encodes CDR1 SGDLS and CDR2 YYNGEE. V gave up 3 bases and J gave up 14 bases; unmatched junction bases: 9. The CDR3 consists of 12 residues. DNA for the CDR3: TGTGCCAGCAGCGGAAAGGGGGCAGGAAGGTATTTT. Translated, it gives CASSGKGAGRYF. The complete variable domain, with remaining parts taken from reference TRBV9 and TRBJ2-3, reads DSGVTQTPKHLITATGQRVTLRCSPRSGDLSVYWYQQSLDQGLQFLIQYYNGEERAKGNILERFSAQQFPDLHSELNLSSLELGDSALYFCASSGKGAGRYFGPGTRLTVL.